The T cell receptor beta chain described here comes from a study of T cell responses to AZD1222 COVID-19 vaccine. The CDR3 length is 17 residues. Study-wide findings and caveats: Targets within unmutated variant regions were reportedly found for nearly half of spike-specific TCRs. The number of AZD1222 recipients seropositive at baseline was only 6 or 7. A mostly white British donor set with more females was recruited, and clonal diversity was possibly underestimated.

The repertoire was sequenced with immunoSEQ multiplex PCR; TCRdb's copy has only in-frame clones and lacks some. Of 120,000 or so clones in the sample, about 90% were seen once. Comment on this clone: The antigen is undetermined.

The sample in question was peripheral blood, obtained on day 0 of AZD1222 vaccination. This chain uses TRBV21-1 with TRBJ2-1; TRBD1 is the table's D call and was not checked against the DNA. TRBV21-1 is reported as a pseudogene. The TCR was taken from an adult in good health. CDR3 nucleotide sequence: TGTGCCAGCAGCACGCCTACCGGGACAGGGATCTACAATGAGCAGTTCTTC. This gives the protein CASSTPTGTGIYNEQFF.